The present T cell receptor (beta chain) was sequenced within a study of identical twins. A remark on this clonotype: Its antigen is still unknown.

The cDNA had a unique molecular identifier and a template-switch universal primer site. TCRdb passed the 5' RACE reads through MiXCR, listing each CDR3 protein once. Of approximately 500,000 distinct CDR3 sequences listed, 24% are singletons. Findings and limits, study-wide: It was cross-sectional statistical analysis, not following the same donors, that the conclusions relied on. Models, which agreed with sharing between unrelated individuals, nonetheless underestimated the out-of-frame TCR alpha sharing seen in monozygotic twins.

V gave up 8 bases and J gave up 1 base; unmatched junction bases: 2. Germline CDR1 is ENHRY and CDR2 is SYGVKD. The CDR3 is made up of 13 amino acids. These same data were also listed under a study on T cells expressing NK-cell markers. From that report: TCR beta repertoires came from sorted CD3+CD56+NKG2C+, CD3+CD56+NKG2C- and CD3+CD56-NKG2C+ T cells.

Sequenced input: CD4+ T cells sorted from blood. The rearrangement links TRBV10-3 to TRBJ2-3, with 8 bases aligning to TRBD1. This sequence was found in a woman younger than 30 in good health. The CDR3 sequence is CAIAGQGTDTQYF. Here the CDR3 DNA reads TGTGCCATCGCGGGACAGGGCACAGATACGCAGTATTTT.